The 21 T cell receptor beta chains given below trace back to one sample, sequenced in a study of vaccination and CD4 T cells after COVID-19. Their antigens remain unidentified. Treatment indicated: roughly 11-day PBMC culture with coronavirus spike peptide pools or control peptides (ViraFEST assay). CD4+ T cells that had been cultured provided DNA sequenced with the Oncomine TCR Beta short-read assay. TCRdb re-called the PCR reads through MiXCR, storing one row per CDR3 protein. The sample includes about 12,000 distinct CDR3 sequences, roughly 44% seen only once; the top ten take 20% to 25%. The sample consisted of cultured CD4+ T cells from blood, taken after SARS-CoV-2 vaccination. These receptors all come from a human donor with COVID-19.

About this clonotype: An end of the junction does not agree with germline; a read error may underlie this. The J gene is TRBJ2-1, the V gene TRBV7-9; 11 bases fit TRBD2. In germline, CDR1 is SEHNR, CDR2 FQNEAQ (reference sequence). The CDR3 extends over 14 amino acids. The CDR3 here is CASSLAGGYNEQFF. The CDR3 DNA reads TGTGCCAGCAGCCTAGCGGGGGGTTACAATGAGCAGTTCTTC.

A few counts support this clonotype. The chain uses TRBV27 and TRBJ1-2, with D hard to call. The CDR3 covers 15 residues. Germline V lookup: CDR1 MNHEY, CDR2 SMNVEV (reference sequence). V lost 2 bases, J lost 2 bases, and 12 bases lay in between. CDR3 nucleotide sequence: TGTGCCAGCAGTTTAAAACAGACTTCAAACTATGGCTACACCTTC. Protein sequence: CASSLKQTSNYGYTF.

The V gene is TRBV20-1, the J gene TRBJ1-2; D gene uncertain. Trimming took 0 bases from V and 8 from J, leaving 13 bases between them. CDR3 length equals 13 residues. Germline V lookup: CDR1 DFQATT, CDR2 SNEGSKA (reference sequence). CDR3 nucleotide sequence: TGCAGTGCTAGAGATTCGGTAGGGTCAGGCTACACCTTC. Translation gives CSARDSVGSGYTF.

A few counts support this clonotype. DNA for the CDR3: TGCAGTGCCCCCCGCGGGAGGGGAACTGAAGCTTTCTTT. Translating it yields CSAPRGRGTEAFF. J is TRBJ1-1 and V is TRBV20-1; tentative D call: TRBD1 (5 bases). Trimming removed 6 bases at V and 5 bases at J, with 16 bases between. CDR1 is DFQATT and CDR2 is SNEGSKA in the germline V gene (reference sequence). The CDR3 runs to 13 residues.

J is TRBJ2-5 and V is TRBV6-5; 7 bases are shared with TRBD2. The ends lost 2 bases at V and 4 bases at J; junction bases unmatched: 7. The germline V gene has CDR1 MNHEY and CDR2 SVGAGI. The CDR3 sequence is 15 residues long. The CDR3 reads CASSYGLAAGETQYF. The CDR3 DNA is TGTGCCAGCAGTTACGGGCTAGCGGCGGGAGAGACCCAGTACTTC.

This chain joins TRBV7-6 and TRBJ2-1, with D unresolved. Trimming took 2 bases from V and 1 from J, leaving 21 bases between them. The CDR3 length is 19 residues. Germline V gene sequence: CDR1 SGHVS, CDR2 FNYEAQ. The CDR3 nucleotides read TGTGCCAGCAGCTTAAATCGAGGTGGCGGTCATCGATCCTACAATGAGCAGTTCTTC. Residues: CASSLNRGGGHRSYNEQFF.

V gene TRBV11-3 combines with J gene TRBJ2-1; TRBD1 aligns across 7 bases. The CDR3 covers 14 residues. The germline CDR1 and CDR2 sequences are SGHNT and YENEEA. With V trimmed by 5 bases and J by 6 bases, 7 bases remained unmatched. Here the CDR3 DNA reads TGTGCCAGCAGCCCCCAGGGGGTGGGCAATGAGCAGTTCTTC. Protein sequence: CASSPQGVGNEQFF.

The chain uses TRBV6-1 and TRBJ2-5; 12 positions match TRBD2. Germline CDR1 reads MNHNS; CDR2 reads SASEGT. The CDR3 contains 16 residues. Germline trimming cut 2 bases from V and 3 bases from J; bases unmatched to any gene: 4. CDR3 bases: TGTGCCAGCAGTGAACTCCTAGCGGGGGGGAAAGAGACCCAGTACTTC. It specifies CASSELLAGGKETQYF.

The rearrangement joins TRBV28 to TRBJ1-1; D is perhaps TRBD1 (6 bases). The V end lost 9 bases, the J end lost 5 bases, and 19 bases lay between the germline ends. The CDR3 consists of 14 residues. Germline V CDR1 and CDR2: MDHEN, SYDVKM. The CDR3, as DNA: TGTGCCAGTATAAGACGGGGGGCTGTTACTGAAGCTTTCTTT. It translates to CASIRRGAVTEAFF.

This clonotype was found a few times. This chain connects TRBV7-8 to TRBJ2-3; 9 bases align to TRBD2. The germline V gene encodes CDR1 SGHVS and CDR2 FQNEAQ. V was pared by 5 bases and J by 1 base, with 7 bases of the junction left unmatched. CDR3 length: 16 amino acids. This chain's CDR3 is CASSLQAGGGTDTQYF. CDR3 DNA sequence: TGTGCCAGCAGCCTTCAAGCGGGGGGCGGCACAGATACGCAGTATTTT.

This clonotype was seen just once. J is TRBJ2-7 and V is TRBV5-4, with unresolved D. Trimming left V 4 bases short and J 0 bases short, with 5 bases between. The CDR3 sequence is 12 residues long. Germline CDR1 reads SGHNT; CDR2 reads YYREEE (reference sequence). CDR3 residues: CASSAFSYEQYF. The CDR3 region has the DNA TGTGCCAGCAGCGCCTTCTCCTACGAGCAGTACTTC.

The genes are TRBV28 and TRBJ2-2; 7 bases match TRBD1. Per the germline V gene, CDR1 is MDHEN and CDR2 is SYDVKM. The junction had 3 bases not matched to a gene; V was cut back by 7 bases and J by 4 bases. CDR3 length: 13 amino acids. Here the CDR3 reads CASMPGGTGELFF. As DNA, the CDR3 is TGTGCCAGCATGCCAGGGGGCACCGGGGAGCTGTTTTTT.

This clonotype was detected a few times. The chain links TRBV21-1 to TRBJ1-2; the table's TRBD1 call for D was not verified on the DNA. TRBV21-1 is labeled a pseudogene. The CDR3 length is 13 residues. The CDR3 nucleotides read TGTGCCAGCAGCAAACGGACAGGGGACGGCTACACCTTC. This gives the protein CASSKRTGDGYTF.

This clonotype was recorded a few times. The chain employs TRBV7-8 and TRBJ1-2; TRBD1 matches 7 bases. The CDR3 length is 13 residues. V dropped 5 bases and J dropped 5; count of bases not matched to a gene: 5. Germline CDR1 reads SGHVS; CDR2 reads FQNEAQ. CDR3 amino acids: CASSATTGYGYTF. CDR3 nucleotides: TGTGCCAGCAGCGCGACGACAGGGTATGGCTACACCTTC.

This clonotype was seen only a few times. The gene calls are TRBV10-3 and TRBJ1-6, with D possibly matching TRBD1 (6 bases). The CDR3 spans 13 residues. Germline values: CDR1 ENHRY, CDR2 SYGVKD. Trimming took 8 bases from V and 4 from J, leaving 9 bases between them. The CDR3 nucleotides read TGTGCCATCGGGGACACTTATAATTCACCCCTCCACTTT. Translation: CAIGDTYNSPLHF.

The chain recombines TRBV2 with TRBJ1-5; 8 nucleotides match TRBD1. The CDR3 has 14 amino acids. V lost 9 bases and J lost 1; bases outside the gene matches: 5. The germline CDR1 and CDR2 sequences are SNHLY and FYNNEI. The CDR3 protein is CASQDRESNQPQHF. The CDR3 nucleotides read TGTGCCAGTCAGGACAGGGAGAGCAATCAGCCCCAGCATTTT.

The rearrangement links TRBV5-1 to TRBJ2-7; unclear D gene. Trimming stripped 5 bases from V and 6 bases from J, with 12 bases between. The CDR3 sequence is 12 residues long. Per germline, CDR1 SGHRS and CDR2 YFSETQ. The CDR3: CASRDGLGEQYF. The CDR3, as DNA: TGCGCCAGCAGGGACGGTTTAGGCGAGCAGTACTTC.

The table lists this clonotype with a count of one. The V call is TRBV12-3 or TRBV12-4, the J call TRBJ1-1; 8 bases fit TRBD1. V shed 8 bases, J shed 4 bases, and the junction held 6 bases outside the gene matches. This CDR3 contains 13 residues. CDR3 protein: CASRYQGATEAFF. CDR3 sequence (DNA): TGTGCCAGCCGGTACCAGGGGGCCACTGAAGCTTTCTTT.

The CDR3 DNA follows: TGTGCCAGCAGTTACCTCGGTAGGAACGAGCAGTACTTC. Its protein is CASSYLGRNEQYF. The J gene is TRBJ2-7, the V gene TRBV6-5; D unclear. The CDR3 contains 13 residues. Trimming shortened V by 2 bases and J by 5 bases, and 10 bases separated the two germline ends. Germline V lookup: CDR1 MNHEY, CDR2 SVGAGI.

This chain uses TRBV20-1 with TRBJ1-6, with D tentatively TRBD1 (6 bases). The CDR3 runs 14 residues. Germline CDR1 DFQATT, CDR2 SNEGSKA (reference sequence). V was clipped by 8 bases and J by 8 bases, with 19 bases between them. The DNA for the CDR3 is TGCAGTCTCCTCCCGGAGACAGGTTATTCACCCCTCCACTTT. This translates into CSLLPETGYSPLHF.

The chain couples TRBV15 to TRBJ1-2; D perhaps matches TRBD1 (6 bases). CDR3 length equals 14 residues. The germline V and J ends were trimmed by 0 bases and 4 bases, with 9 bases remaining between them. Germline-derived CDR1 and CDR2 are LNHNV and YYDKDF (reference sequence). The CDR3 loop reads CATSREQGTYGYTF. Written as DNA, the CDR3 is TGTGCCACCAGCAGAGAACAGGGAACCTATGGCTACACCTTC.